The T cell receptor beta chain under discussion was sequenced for a study of blood T cell repertoires in COVID-19. Study processing details: Estimated nucleated cell counts came from reference gene primer amplification. Here immunoSEQ multiplex PCR was the method, and the copy in TCRdb shows in-frame clones only, minus some. The DNA was the basis for D and trimming; V, J and clone size are from that table. The sample has under 250,000 clones, around 81% seen once. V lost 3 bases and J lost 7, with 10 bases in between. The V gene's germline CDR1 is MNHEY and CDR2 SVGAGI. The CDR3 is 13 residues long. The material sequenced was peripheral blood. The chain recombines TRBV6-5 with TRBJ1-5; a weak D match, TRBD1 (5 bases). The receptor was isolated from a woman aged 55 to 70 with active or convalescent COVID-19. CDR3 in amino acids: CASSYSGSQPQHF. The DNA for the CDR3 is TGTGCCAGCAGTTATTCAGGGTCCCAGCCCCAGCATTTT.